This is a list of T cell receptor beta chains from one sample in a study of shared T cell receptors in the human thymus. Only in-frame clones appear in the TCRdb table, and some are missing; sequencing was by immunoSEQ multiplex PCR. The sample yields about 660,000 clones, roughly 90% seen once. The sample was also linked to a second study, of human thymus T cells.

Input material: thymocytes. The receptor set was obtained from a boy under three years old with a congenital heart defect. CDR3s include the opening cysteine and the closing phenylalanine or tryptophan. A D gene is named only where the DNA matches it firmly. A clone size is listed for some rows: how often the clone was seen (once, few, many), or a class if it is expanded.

CDR3 protein: CASSQQEQRIVSTDTQYF
CDR3 DNA: TGTGCCAGCAGCCAACAGGAACAGCGGATCGTTAGCACAGATACGCAGTATTTT
V gene: TRBV14
J gene: TRBJ2-3
D gene: -
clone size: -

CDR3 protein: CASSLAQDYEQYF
CDR3 DNA: TGCGCCAGCAGCTTGGCTCAGGACTACGAGCAGTACTTC
V gene: TRBV5-1
J gene: TRBJ2-7
D gene: -
clone size: -

CDR3 protein: CASSHRDRVDGYTF
CDR3 DNA: TGTGCCAGCAGTCACCGGGACAGGGTGGATGGCTACACCTTC
V gene: TRBV2
J gene: TRBJ1-2
D gene: TRBD1
clone size: -

CDR3 protein: CASSGQGGEAFF
CDR3 DNA: TGTGCCAGCAGCGGACAGGGGGGTGAAGCTTTCTTT
V gene: TRBV9
J gene: TRBJ1-1
D gene: TRBD1
clone size: -

CDR3 protein: CATSRDVEGEGETQYF
CDR3 DNA: TGTGCCACCAGCAGAGATGTTGAGGGGGAAGGAGAGACCCAGTACTTC
V gene: TRBV15
J gene: TRBJ2-5
D gene: -
clone size: -

CDR3 protein: CASRPWTGRETQYF
CDR3 DNA: TGTGCCAGCAGACCCTGGACAGGCCGGGAGACCCAGTACTTC
V gene: TRBV5-6
J gene: TRBJ2-5
D gene: TRBD1
clone size: -

CDR3 protein: CASSPRAPALAGDPYEQYF
CDR3 DNA: TGTGCCAGCAGCCCCCGCGCCCCCGCACTAGCGGGGGACCCCTACGAGCAGTACTTC
V gene: TRBV28
J gene: TRBJ2-7
D gene: TRBD2
clone size: -

CDR3 protein: CASSLSGDRTTDTQYF
CDR3 DNA: TGTGCCAGCAGTTTATCTGGGGACAGGACCACAGATACGCAGTATTTT
V gene: TRBV27
J gene: TRBJ2-3
D gene: TRBD1
clone size: -

CDR3 protein: CASSSRGPNQPQHF
CDR3 DNA: TGTGCCAGCAGTTCTAGAGGGCCCAATCAGCCCCAGCATTTT
V gene: TRBV27
J gene: TRBJ1-5
D gene: -
clone size: -

CDR3 protein: CASSLLAGANEQFF
CDR3 DNA: TGTGCCAGCAGTCTCCTAGCGGGAGCCAATGAGCAGTTCTTC
V gene: TRBV28
J gene: TRBJ2-1
D gene: TRBD2
clone size: -

CDR3 protein: CASRPETGKSYSNQPQHF
CDR3 DNA: TGTGCCAGCAGACCGGAGACAGGGAAGAGCTATAGCAATCAGCCCCAGCATTTT
V gene: TRBV27
J gene: TRBJ1-5
D gene: TRBD1
clone size: -

CDR3 protein: CASSWAAPNTGELFF
CDR3 DNA: TGTGCCAGCAGCTGGGCCGCCCCTAACACCGGGGAGCTGTTTTTT
V gene: TRBV7-9
J gene: TRBJ2-2
D gene: -
clone size: -

CDR3 protein: CASSQVTPISSYEQYF
CDR3 DNA: TGTGCCAGCAGCCAGGTGACACCAATAAGCTCCTACGAGCAGTACTTC
V gene: TRBV4-2
J gene: TRBJ2-7
D gene: -
clone size: -

CDR3 protein: CAWSATNSNQPQHF
CDR3 DNA: TGTGCCTGGAGTGCGACAAATAGCAATCAGCCCCAGCATTTT
V gene: TRBV30
J gene: TRBJ1-5
D gene: -
clone size: once

CDR3 protein: CSGYRIQGVTEAFF
CDR3 DNA: TGCAGCGGTTACCGAATACAGGGTGTAACTGAAGCTTTCTTT
V gene: TRBV29-1
J gene: TRBJ1-1
D gene: -
clone size: -

CDR3 protein: CASSQGPGSTDTQYF
CDR3 DNA: TGTGCCAGCAGCCAAGGCCCGGGAAGCACAGATACGCAGTATTTT
V gene: TRBV4-2
J gene: TRBJ2-3
D gene: -
clone size: -

CDR3 protein: CASSQGGGGAETQYF
CDR3 DNA: TGTGCCAGCAGCCAAGGGGGGGGAGGTGCTGAGACCCAGTACTTC
V gene: TRBV14
J gene: TRBJ2-5
D gene: TRBD2
clone size: -

CDR3 protein: CASSTPLKREVENSGELFF
CDR3 DNA: TGTGCCAGTAGTACCCCCCTGAAGCGGGAGGTAGAGAACAGCGGGGAGCTGTTTTTT
V gene: TRBV19
J gene: TRBJ2-2
D gene: TRBD2
clone size: -

CDR3 protein: CASSHTGTSVFEQYF
CDR3 DNA: TGCGCCAGCAGCCACACCGGGACTAGCGTTTTCGAGCAGTACTTC
V gene: TRBV4-3
J gene: TRBJ2-7
D gene: TRBD2
clone size: -

CDR3 protein: CASSQVLCGDSYNEQFF
CDR3 DNA: TGCGCCAGCAGCCAAGTCCTGTGCGGGGACTCCTACAATGAGCAGTTCTTC
V gene: TRBV4-1
J gene: TRBJ2-1
D gene: -
clone size: -

CDR3 protein: CASSPTPGQGGGYTF
CDR3 DNA: TGTGCCAGCAGTCCTACCCCGGGACAGGGGGGAGGCTACACCTTC
V gene: TRBV28
J gene: TRBJ1-2
D gene: TRBD1
clone size: -

CDR3 protein: CASSFNDEYISGNTIYF
CDR3 DNA: TGTGCCAGCAGCTTTAATGATGAGTATATCTCTGGAAACACCATATATTTT
V gene: TRBV11-3
J gene: TRBJ1-3
D gene: -
clone size: -

CDR3 protein: CASSLRGRAGGELFF
CDR3 DNA: TGTGCCAGCAGCTTGCGCGGGAGGGCCGGCGGGGAGCTGTTTTTT
V gene: TRBV5-4
J gene: TRBJ2-2
D gene: TRBD2
clone size: once

CDR3 protein: CAISGRGGNTGELFF
CDR3 DNA: TGTGCCATCAGTGGCCGGGGAGGAAACACCGGGGAGCTGTTTTTT
V gene: TRBV10-3
J gene: TRBJ2-2
D gene: -
clone size: -

CDR3 protein: CASSIGPGVDYEQYF
CDR3 DNA: TGTGCCAGTAGTATCGGACCAGGGGTGGACTACGAGCAGTACTTC
V gene: TRBV19
J gene: TRBJ2-7
D gene: -
clone size: -

CDR3 protein: CASSAPRRQLGETYEQYF
CDR3 DNA: TGTGCCAGCAGCGCCCCAAGACGCCAACTAGGAGAAACCTACGAGCAGTACTTC
V gene: TRBV21-1
J gene: TRBJ2-7
D gene: -
clone size: -

CDR3 protein: CASSSRRQGSYNEQFF
CDR3 DNA: TGCGCCAGCAGCTCACGGAGGCAGGGGTCCTACAATGAGCAGTTCTTC
V gene: TRBV5-1
J gene: TRBJ2-1
D gene: -
clone size: -

CDR3 protein: CASTRGVGETQYF
CDR3 DNA: TGTGCCAGCACCCGGGGGGTAGGGGAGACCCAGTACTTC
V gene: TRBV27
J gene: TRBJ2-5
D gene: TRBD2
clone size: -

CDR3 protein: CASSLSAISYEQYF
CDR3 DNA: TGTGCCAGCAGTTTATCGGCCATATCCTACGAGCAGTACTTC
V gene: TRBV27
J gene: TRBJ2-7
D gene: -
clone size: -

CDR3 protein: CASSASVGGGTPYEQYF
CDR3 DNA: TGTGCCAGCAGCGCCTCGGTTGGCGGGGGAACTCCCTACGAGCAGTACTTC
V gene: TRBV9
J gene: TRBJ2-7
D gene: TRBD2
clone size: -

CDR3 protein: CASSPTRGIHNEQFF
CDR3 DNA: TGTGCCAGCAGTCCGACCAGGGGGATCCACAATGAGCAGTTCTTC
V gene: TRBV27
J gene: TRBJ2-1
D gene: TRBD1
clone size: -

CDR3 protein: CASSSRRQGGETQYF
CDR3 DNA: TGTGCCAGCAGTTCTCGCCGACAGGGTGGGGAGACCCAGTACTTC
V gene: TRBV27
J gene: TRBJ2-5
D gene: TRBD1
clone size: -

CDR3 protein: CASSWGFTSGRRYEQYF
CDR3 DNA: TGCGCCAGCAGCTGGGGGTTTACTAGCGGGAGGAGATACGAGCAGTACTTC
V gene: TRBV5-1
J gene: TRBJ2-7
D gene: TRBD2
clone size: -

CDR3 protein: CASSSDRPSYEQYF
CDR3 DNA: TGTGCCAGCAGTTCAGACAGACCGTCCTACGAGCAGTACTTC
V gene: TRBV7-9
J gene: TRBJ2-7
D gene: -
clone size: -

CDR3 protein: CASSSRDRGRLDISYEQYF
CDR3 DNA: TGTGCCAGCAGCTCGCGGGACAGGGGAAGACTAGACATCTCCTACGAGCAGTACTTC
V gene: TRBV7-4
J gene: TRBJ2-7
D gene: TRBD1
clone size: -

CDR3 protein: CAWKGGTASYEQYF
CDR3 DNA: TGTGCCTGGAAAGGAGGGACAGCCTCCTACGAGCAGTACTTC
V gene: TRBV30
J gene: TRBJ2-7
D gene: -
clone size: -

CDR3 protein: CAWSVRGGLETQYF
CDR3 DNA: TGTGCCTGGAGTGTCAGGGGAGGGTTGGAGACCCAGTACTTC
V gene: TRBV30
J gene: TRBJ2-5
D gene: -
clone size: -

CDR3 protein: CASRDTGQDTQYF
CDR3 DNA: TGTGCCAGCAGAGATACAGGGCAAGATACGCAGTATTTT
V gene: TRBV28
J gene: TRBJ2-3
D gene: -
clone size: once

CDR3 protein: CASSLARADTQYF
CDR3 DNA: TGTGCCAGCAGCTTAGCGAGAGCAGATACGCAGTATTTT
V gene: TRBV7-2
J gene: TRBJ2-3
D gene: -
clone size: -

CDR3 protein: CSVGASGRRAYEQYF
CDR3 DNA: TGCAGCGTTGGGGCTAGCGGGAGGAGGGCCTACGAGCAGTACTTC
V gene: TRBV29-1
J gene: TRBJ2-7
D gene: TRBD2
clone size: -

CDR3 protein: CASSLAGQVNNEQFF
CDR3 DNA: TGCGCCAGCAGCTTGGCTGGACAGGTCAACAATGAGCAGTTCTTC
V gene: TRBV5-1
J gene: TRBJ2-1
D gene: TRBD1
clone size: -

CDR3 protein: CASRRPWDGGEQYF
CDR3 DNA: TGTGCCAGCAGGCGACCCTGGGACGGGGGGGAGCAGTACTTC
V gene: TRBV28
J gene: TRBJ2-7
D gene: TRBD2
clone size: -

CDR3 protein: CASSPSRTSPWRGDTQYF
CDR3 DNA: TGCGCCAGCAGCCCCTCGAGGACTAGCCCGTGGAGAGGAGATACGCAGTATTTT
V gene: TRBV4-1
J gene: TRBJ2-3
D gene: TRBD2
clone size: once

CDR3 protein: CASSQDLRGGDTQYF
CDR3 DNA: TGTGCCAGCAGCCAAGATCTTCGGGGGGGAGATACGCAGTATTTT
V gene: TRBV4-2
J gene: TRBJ2-3
D gene: TRBD2
clone size: -

CDR3 protein: CASSSPRGPGNEQYF
CDR3 DNA: TGTGCCAGCAGCTCCCCGCGGGGTCCCGGTAACGAGCAGTACTTC
V gene: TRBV11-3
J gene: TRBJ2-7
D gene: -
clone size: -

CDR3 protein: CASSPQGGSGDEQFF
CDR3 DNA: TGTGCCAGCAGCCCCCAAGGCGGGAGCGGTGATGAGCAGTTCTTC
V gene: TRBV9
J gene: TRBJ2-1
D gene: TRBD2
clone size: -

CDR3 protein: CASSLRTSGRFF
CDR3 DNA: TGTGCCAGCAGCTTACGGACTAGCGGGAGGTTCTTC
V gene: TRBV5-6
J gene: TRBJ2-1
D gene: TRBD2
clone size: -

CDR3 protein: CASSEAGGSTDTQYF
CDR3 DNA: TGTGCCAGCAGCGAAGCGGGAGGGTCCACAGATACGCAGTATTTT
V gene: TRBV5-6
J gene: TRBJ2-3
D gene: TRBD2
clone size: -

CDR3 protein: CASSLIFPHAGGDYEQYF
CDR3 DNA: TGTGCCAGCAGCTTAATATTCCCCCATGCGGGAGGGGACTACGAGCAGTACTTC
V gene: TRBV7-2
J gene: TRBJ2-7
D gene: TRBD2
clone size: -

CDR3 protein: CASSSGKGREQYF
CDR3 DNA: TGTGCCAGCTCTTCAGGGAAGGGGCGCGAGCAGTACTTC
V gene: TRBV18
J gene: TRBJ2-7
D gene: -
clone size: once

CDR3 protein: CASKSKGGKKTEAFF
CDR3 DNA: TGTGCCAGCAAGAGCAAAGGAGGTAAGAAGACTGAAGCTTTCTTT
V gene: TRBV27
J gene: TRBJ1-1
D gene: -
clone size: -

CDR3 protein: CASSSTRVGDYEQYF
CDR3 DNA: TGTGCCAGCAGTTCCACGCGGGTCGGGGACTACGAGCAGTACTTC
V gene: TRBV27
J gene: TRBJ2-7
D gene: -
clone size: -

CDR3 protein: CASSRPGLAGEAGDTQYF
CDR3 DNA: TGTGCCAGCTCACGGCCGGGACTAGCGGGAGAGGCTGGAGATACGCAGTATTTT
V gene: TRBV18
J gene: TRBJ2-3
D gene: TRBD2
clone size: -

CDR3 protein: CASSTSGQETQYF
CDR3 DNA: TGTGCCAGCAGTACTAGCGGCCAAGAGACCCAGTACTTC
V gene: TRBV6-5
J gene: TRBJ2-5
D gene: TRBD2
clone size: -

CDR3 protein: CASSQGLWSSYNSPLHF
CDR3 DNA: TGCGCCAGCAGCCAAGGCCTATGGAGCTCCTATAATTCACCCCTCCACTTT
V gene: TRBV4-3
J gene: TRBJ1-6
D gene: -
clone size: -